These 30 T cell receptor beta chains came from one sample sequenced in a study of beta chain features in type 1 diabetes (dated by TCRdb to the late 2010s). Beyond this particular receptor, the publication reports: In all four CD4+ subsets, TCRB CDR3 length was moderately but significantly shorter in type 1 diabetes patients.

To prepare the library, the immunoSEQ multiplex PCR assay was applied. All of the isolated RNA was reverse transcribed with the High Capacity cDNA Reverse Transcription Kit, so expressed TCRB transcripts were sequenced. Not all clones reach the TCRdb copy of this immuneACCESS table, which keeps in-frame sequences only. Checked studies attribute under half of the gap to unresolved V genes and leave the rest unexplained. Here the sample has about 660,000 clones; over 12% occur a single time. Nearly 0.04% of the sample is taken by the ten largest. These receptors' antigens are unknown. Sequencing was performed on naive CD4+ T cells from blood. Read against the paper, the sample's cell subset or site label means: true naive CD4+ T cells. The receptors originated from a young man with type 1 diabetes.

This clone was picked up a small number of times. V is TRBV28 and J is TRBJ2-7, with D possibly matching TRBD2 (7 bases). The V end was cut by 8 bases, the J end by 6 bases, with 17 bases between. Germline CDR1 and CDR2: MDHEN and SYDVKM. The CDR3 runs to 13 residues. As DNA, the CDR3 is TGTGCCAGCGGAGGGGGGGTCGATCTCGAGCAGTACTTC. As protein: CASGGGVDLEQYF.

V gene TRBV7-9 combines with J gene TRBJ2-5; possibly TRBD2 for D (6 bases). The CDR3 has 14 residues. Per the germline V gene, CDR1 is SEHNR and CDR2 is FQNEAQ (reference sequence). V shed 5 bases and J shed 4 bases, with 14 bases lying between them. This CDR3 is CASSPSAGRETQYF. CDR3 nucleotides: TGTGCCAGCAGCCCCAGCGCGGGGCGAGAGACCCAGTACTTC.

The chain carries TRBV13 and TRBJ1-1; no clear D gene. The V end lost 3 bases, the J end lost 2 bases, and 10 bases lay between the germline ends. This CDR3 spans 14 amino acids. Germline CDR1 PRHDT, CDR2 FYEKMQ (reference sequence). The CDR3 nucleotides are TGTGCCAGCAGCTTGATCCCCCTAAACACTGAAGCTTTCTTT. Amino acid sequence: CASSLIPLNTEAFF. The complete variable domain, with remaining parts taken from reference TRBV13 and TRBJ1-1, reads AAGVIQSPRHLIKEKRETATLKCYPIPRHDTVYWYQQGPGQDPQFLISFYEKMQSDKGSIPDRFSAQQFSDYHSELNMSSLELGDSALYFCASSLIPLNTEAFFGQGTRLTVV.

This clone was recorded a few times. This chain connects TRBV4-1 to TRBJ1-5; 9 bases match TRBD1. Germline lookup yields CDR1 MGHRA and CDR2 YSYEKL. This CDR3 has 18 residues. Trimming took 5 bases from V and 6 from J; bases not matched to a gene: 17. The CDR3 DNA follows: TGCGCCAGCAGCGCTTCGCTCCGACAGGGGGTGATCGGTCAGCCCCAGCATTTT. Translating gives CASSASLRQGVIGQPQHF.

This clone was seen a handful of times. The V gene is TRBV6-5, the J gene TRBJ2-5; D not certain. Between the trimmed V and J ends, which lost 2 bases and 1 base, there was a span of 11 bases. CDR3 length: 15 amino acids. CDR1 MNHEY and CDR2 SVGAGI come from the germline V gene. The CDR3 DNA reads TGTGCCAGCAGTTACAGTATCGGCGGCCAAGAGACCCAGTACTTC. Translating it yields CASSYSIGGQETQYF.

This clone has just a few counts. The V and J genes are TRBV11-1 and TRBJ2-5; 7 nucleotides match TRBD2. Germline CDR1 is SGHAT and CDR2 is FQDESV (reference sequence). J lost 7 bases, V lost 5 bases, and 10 bases had no gene match. This CDR3 comprises 14 residues. The CDR3 DNA is TGTGCCAGCAGCCCGGGAGCGGGACCCGCGACCCAGTACTTC. This sequence encodes CASSPGAGPATQYF.

This clone was observed a few times. The chain employs TRBV2 and TRBJ1-2; D gene unclear. Germline V gives CDR1 SNHLY, CDR2 FYNNEI. The V and J ends lost 2 bases and 4 bases respectively, with 8 bases between them. CDR3 size: 13 residues. The CDR3: CASSESDAYGYTF. CDR3 bases: TGTGCCAGCAGTGAATCAGACGCCTATGGCTACACCTTC.

The table lists this clone with a few counts. The chain recombines TRBV13 with TRBJ2-2; 8 nucleotides match TRBD1. CDR1 and CDR2 from the germline V gene are PRHDT and FYEKMQ (reference sequence). Trimming cost V 5 bases and J 4 bases; bases outside gene matches: 15. There are 18 residues in the CDR3. The CDR3 region is CASSLSASWTGRTGELFF. The CDR3 bases are TGTGCCAGCAGCCTCTCTGCTTCCTGGACAGGGCGCACCGGGGAGCTGTTTTTT.

This clone was counted a few times. This sequence joins TRBV18 and TRBJ2-1; D is tentatively TRBD1 or TRBD2 (5 bases each). With 5 bases removed from V and 4 bases from J, the gap between germline ends came to 12 bases. Germline assignment: CDR1 KGHSH and CDR2 LQKENI. The CDR3 length is 14 residues. The CDR3 nucleotides read TGTGCCAGCTCATACACCGGGGCTTACAATGAGCAGTTCTTC. It encodes CASSYTGAYNEQFF.

The V gene is TRBV11-2, the J gene TRBJ2-5, with D tentatively TRBD1 or TRBD2 (6 bases each). V shed 5 bases and J shed 1 base, with 11 bases lying between them. The germline V gene has CDR1 SGHAT and CDR2 FQNNGV. The length of the CDR3 is 14 residues. The CDR3 sequence is CASSHGGLQETQYF. CDR3 in DNA: TGTGCCAGCAGCCATGGGGGGCTCCAAGAGACCCAGTACTTC.

CDR3 amino acids: CASSVPGTDTQYF. CDR3 nucleotides: TGTGCCAGCAGCGTGCCAGGAACAGATACGCAGTATTTT. The rearrangement uses TRBV9 and TRBJ2-3, with D hard to call. Germline V CDR1 and CDR2: SGDLS, YYNGEE. V gave up 2 bases and J gave up 3 bases, with 7 bases separating them. This CDR3 has 13 amino acids.

A few counts support this clone. The V gene is TRBV28, the J gene TRBJ2-7; D remains ambiguous. Germline values: CDR1 MDHEN, CDR2 SYDVKM. Trimming pared 4 bases from V and 5 bases from J, leaving 6 bases between. The CDR3 length is 11 residues. Here the CDR3 reads CASSSPHEQYF. In DNA, the CDR3 is TGTGCCAGCAGTTCCCCCCACGAGCAGTACTTC.

This clone showed up just a few times. V gene TRBV6-6 combines with J gene TRBJ1-5; D uncertain. The CDR3 is 14 amino acids. From germline, CDR1 is MNHNY and CDR2 SVGAGI (reference sequence). V was cut by 7 bases and J by 2 bases, with 12 bases left in between. The CDR3 protein is CASTETSRNQPQHF. CDR3 coding DNA: TGTGCCAGCACCGAGACAAGCCGCAATCAGCCCCAGCATTTT.

The genes are TRBV11-2 and TRBJ2-5; D remains ambiguous. Germline V CDR1 and CDR2: SGHAT, FQNNGV. The CDR3 has 13 residues. The V end was cut by 0 bases, the J end by 12 bases, with 14 bases between. The DNA of the CDR3 is TGTGCCAGCAGCTTAGATCTACCCGGAAGCGAGTACTTC. Encoded protein: CASSLDLPGSEYF.

This clone was counted only a few times. The chain joins TRBV14 to TRBJ2-7, with TRBD1 matching over 9 bases. V lost 4 bases to trimming and J lost 4 bases; unmatched junction nucleotides: 5. The CDR3 length is 14 residues. Germline lookup yields CDR1 SGHDN and CDR2 FVKESK. CDR3 in amino acids: CASSLGTGPYEQYF. The CDR3 region has the DNA TGTGCCAGCAGCCTAGGGACAGGGCCTTACGAGCAGTACTTC.

This clone was seen more than once but under ten times. The chain combines TRBV30 with TRBJ2-3; 10 nucleotides agree with TRBD2. The CDR3 has 14 residues. The junction had 6 bases not matched to a gene; V was cut back by 3 bases and J by 6 bases. Per germline, CDR1 GTSNPN and CDR2 SVGIG (reference sequence). The DNA of the CDR3 is TGTGCCTGGAGCCATAGCGGGGGGATCGATACGCAGTATTTT. This codes for CAWSHSGGIDTQYF.

The chain is built from TRBV6-5 and TRBJ2-1; possible D gene TRBD2, 6 bases. Germline values: CDR1 MNHEY, CDR2 SVGAGI. The CDR3 length is 13 residues. Between the trimmed V and J ends, which lost 10 bases and 9 bases, there was a span of 19 bases. CDR3 loop: CATYSGVLTEQFF. CDR3 nucleotide sequence: TGTGCCACCTATTCGGGGGTCCTGACTGAGCAGTTCTTC.

This sequence joins TRBV19 and TRBJ2-5, with 8 positions matching TRBD1. Germline lookup yields CDR1 LNHDA and CDR2 SQIVND (reference sequence). The CDR3 is made up of 15 amino acids. Trimming at V came to 5 bases and at J to 1 base, leaving 6 bases not matched to a gene. The CDR3 sequence is CASSGVDRAQETQYF. CDR3 DNA: TGTGCCAGTAGTGGGGTGGACAGGGCCCAAGAGACCCAGTACTTC.

The V and J genes are TRBV4-1 and TRBJ1-2; 7 bases align to TRBD1. CDR3 length: 15 residues. CDR1 MGHRA and CDR2 YSYEKL come from the germline V gene. V gave up 4 bases and J gave up 3 bases; unmatched junction bases: 8. CDR3 nucleotide sequence: TGCGCCAGCAGCCCCCATGAGGGGGCTGACTATGGCTACACCTTC. As protein: CASSPHEGADYGYTF.

The J gene is TRBJ1-5, the V gene TRBV7-9; D is unresolved. Germline assignment: CDR1 SEHNR and CDR2 FQNEAQ (reference sequence). The CDR3 loop spans 16 amino acids. Trimming shortened V by 5 bases and J by 0 bases, and 14 bases separated the two germline ends. The CDR3 DNA reads TGTGCCAGCAGCCATGTGCTGGGCCATAGCAATCAGCCCCAGCATTTT. Protein sequence: CASSHVLGHSNQPQHF. Drawing the rest from reference TRBV7-9 and TRBJ1-5, the complete variable domain is DTGVSQNPRHKITKRGQNVTFRCDPISEHNRLYWYRQTLGQGPEFLTYFQNEAQLEKSRLLSDRFSAERPKGSFSTLEIQRTEQGDSAMYLCASSHVLGHSNQPQHFGDGTRLSIL.

The V call is TRBV30, the J call TRBJ2-2; TRBD2 agrees at 7 bases. The CDR3 is made up of 14 amino acids. Germline CDR1 GTSNPN, CDR2 SVGIG (reference sequence). V was clipped by 2 bases and J by 4 bases; unmatched bases: 4. The CDR3 nucleotides read TGTGCCTGGAGTCGAGGGACTACCACCGGGGAGCTGTTTTTT. Translated: CAWSRGTTTGELFF.

This clone was counted only a few times. The J gene is TRBJ1-1, the V gene TRBV25-1, with 7 positions matching TRBD1. The ends lost 1 base at V and 7 bases at J; junction bases unmatched: 9. The CDR3 is made up of 15 amino acids. Germline CDR1 and CDR2: MGHDK and SYGVNS. The CDR3 is CASSEWGIGQVEAFF. The CDR3 nucleotides are TGTGCCAGCAGTGAATGGGGGATTGGACAGGTTGAAGCTTTCTTT.

This clone was counted between two and nine times. The chain links TRBV28 to TRBJ2-5, with D possibly being TRBD2 (6 bases). Trimming left V 2 bases short and J 4 bases short, with 23 bases between. Germline V lookup: CDR1 MDHEN, CDR2 SYDVKM. The CDR3 contains 18 residues. This CDR3 is CASSLLRKAGGAGETQYF. The CDR3 region has the DNA TGTGCCAGCAGTTTACTGCGCAAAGCGGGCGGGGCAGGAGAGACCCAGTACTTC.

DNA for the CDR3: TGTGCCAGCAGTTACGATGGGACAGGGGGCTGGGAGACCCAGTACTTC. As protein: CASSYDGTGGWETQYF. The V and J genes are TRBV6-6 and TRBJ2-5; 12 bases align to TRBD1. Looked up from germline, CDR1 is MNHNY and CDR2 is SVGAGI (reference sequence). Trimming removed 2 bases from V and 5 bases from J; junction bases left unmatched: 6. This CDR3 contains 16 residues.

This clone was found a few times. This chain uses TRBV19 with TRBJ1-1; D call uncertain. This CDR3 region has 13 residues. Germline V gene data show CDR1 as LNHDA and CDR2 as SQIVND (reference sequence). V was shortened by 5 bases and J by 2 bases, with 9 bases between the two germline ends. In nucleotides, the CDR3 is TGTGCCAGTAGTCATGGGCGAAACACTGAAGCTTTCTTT. It translates to CASSHGRNTEAFF.

V and J are TRBV2 and TRBJ2-5, with unresolved D. CDR1 is SNHLY, CDR2 FYNNEI, per germline. Trimming removed 6 bases at V and 4 bases at J, with 6 bases between. This CDR3 contains 11 residues. The CDR3 DNA is TGTGCCAGCAGGGCTTCAGAGACCCAGTACTTC. Translation gives CASRASETQYF.

The chain uses TRBV30 and TRBJ1-1; no clear D. The V gene's germline CDR1 is GTSNPN and CDR2 SVGIG (reference sequence). The CDR3 runs 14 residues. V shed 5 bases and J shed 0 bases, with 13 bases lying between them. CDR3 region: CAWSITPMNTEAFF. The CDR3 DNA follows: TGTGCCTGGTCGATAACTCCAATGAACACTGAAGCTTTCTTT.

This clone turned up a few times. The chain carries TRBV5-1 and TRBJ2-1; D unclear. The CDR3 runs 14 residues. Germline loops: CDR1 SGHRS, CDR2 YFSETQ. Trimming took off 3 bases at V and 5 bases at J, with 12 bases between the two ends. Here the CDR3 DNA reads TGCGCCAGCAGCTCCTTGACGGGCGACAATGAGCAGTTCTTC. This sequence encodes CASSSLTGDNEQFF.

The chain is built from TRBV7-3 and TRBJ2-2; tentatively, D is TRBD1 (8 bases). Germline CDR1 is SGHTA and CDR2 is FQGTGA. V was clipped by 5 bases and J by 1 base, with 20 bases between them. This CDR3 region has 18 residues. The CDR3 reads CASSPMGGTGLNTGELFF. As DNA, the CDR3 is TGTGCCAGCAGCCCCATGGGGGGGACAGGACTGAACACCGGGGAGCTGTTTTTT.

The J gene is TRBJ2-7, the V gene TRBV4-2, with a possible D match to TRBD1 (5 bases). Germline values: CDR1 LGHNA, CDR2 YNFKEQ. Trimming removed 6 bases from V and 3 bases from J, with 27 bases in between. The CDR3 spans 18 residues. The DNA of the CDR3 is TGTGCCAGCAGTTCCCTTAAATTCGGGTCCCGGACAATCTACGAGCAGTACTTC. It yields the protein CASSSLKFGSRTIYEQYF.